This TCR beta chain was retrieved from a study of T cell responses to AZD1222 COVID-19 vaccine. Whole-study results and caveats: The study sampled repertoires only after the peak T cell response.

Germline CDR1 reads SGHTA; CDR2 reads FQGNSA. The V end was cut by 1 base, the J end by 7 bases, with 14 bases between. This CDR3 region has 15 residues. Here immunoSEQ multiplex PCR was the method, and the copy in TCRdb shows in-frame clones only, minus some. The table lists 150,000 or so clones, about 89% of them singletons. A note on this clone: The antigen remains undetermined.

Sample: peripheral blood, taken on day 0 of AZD1222 vaccination. The TCR sequence derives from an adult in good health. The V gene is TRBV7-2, the J gene TRBJ2-1; TRBD1 might be the D (6 bases). The CDR3 coding sequence is TGTGCCAGCAGCTTAGTCCTAGTACAGGGAAATGAGCAGTTCTTC. Residues: CASSLVLVQGNEQFF.